The 19 T cell receptor beta chains presented below share a single source sample, sequenced in a study of glioma-infiltrating T cells. TCR alpha and beta CDR3 regions were amplified from RNA using iRepertoire nested multiplex PCR. TCRdb reprocessed the multiplex PCR reads via MiXCR and lists one record per CDR3 protein. This repertoire shows about 400,000 distinct CDR3 sequences, 35% to 45% found once; its top ten account for approximately 12%. Sequencing was performed on glioma tissue, nonneoplastic brain tissue, or PBMCs (not recorded which). Receptors originate from a human donor with low-grade glioma or glioblastoma, undergoing nonglioma brain surgery, or in good health (not recorded which).

Comments on this clonotype: This may arise from a read error, as a much more abundant clone is one base away. In nucleotides, the CDR3 is TGCGCCAGCAGCCAAGCGGGTCAGGAGGCCACTGAAGCTTTCTTT. Residues: CASSQAGQEATEAFF. The chain has TRBV4-3 and TRBJ1-1; unclear D gene. The germline V gene encodes CDR1 LGHNA and CDR2 YSLEER. The CDR3 covers 15 residues. The ends were cut back, 1 base at V and 4 bases at J, with 13 bases in the middle.

J is TRBJ1-2 and V is TRBV28; 7 nucleotides line up with TRBD1. Germline V gene sequence: CDR1 MDHEN, CDR2 SYDVKM. J gave up 6 bases and V 5 bases, and 9 bases lay outside the gene matches. CDR3 size: 14 residues. This CDR3 reads CASSENRGYDGYTF. The CDR3 nucleotides are TGTGCCAGCAGTGAAAACAGGGGCTACGATGGCTACACCTTC.

This clonotype was counted ten times or more. This sequence joins TRBV6-5 and TRBJ2-7; D unclear. CDR3 length equals 11 residues. The V end lost 0 bases, the J end lost 5 bases, and 2 bases lay between the germline ends. Germline V gives CDR1 MNHEY, CDR2 SVGAGI. The CDR3 DNA reads as TGTGCCAGCAGTTACTCGGACGAGCAGTACTTC. Protein sequence: CASSYSDEQYF.

Note on this clonotype: One end of the junction does not line up with germline, which may come from a read error. The J gene is TRBJ2-5, the V gene TRBV28; 7 bases match TRBD2. The CDR3 has 13 amino acids. CDR1 and CDR2 (germline): MDHEN, SYDVKM. The CDR3 bases are TGTGCCAGCGCCGGGGGAGGGCGGTGGGAGCAGTCCTTC. This codes for CASAGGGRWEQSF. Looking up the rest from reference TRBV28 and TRBJ2-5 gives the full variable domain: DVKVTQSSRYLVKRTGEKVFLECVQDMDHENMFWYRQDPGLGLRLIYFSYDVKMKEKGDIPEGYSVSREKKERFSLILESASTNQTSMYLCASAGGGRWEQSFGPGTRLLVL.

This clonotype was recorded a few times. This chain connects TRBV5-5 to TRBJ1-1; 7 nucleotides match TRBD1. The CDR3 runs to 13 residues. J was trimmed by 5 bases and V by 2 bases; bases with no gene match: 3. Germline values: CDR1 SGHKS, CDR2 YYEKEE (reference sequence). For the CDR3, the DNA is TGTGCCAGCAGCTTTAACAGGGGAACTGAAGCTTTCTTT. The encoded protein is CASSFNRGTEAFF. The whole variable domain, remainder taken from reference TRBV5-5 and TRBJ1-1, is DAGVTQSPTHLIKTRGQQVTLRCSPISGHKSVSWYQQVLGQGPQFIFQYYEKEERGRGNFPDRFSARQFPNYSSELNVNALLLGDSALYLCASSFNRGTEAFFGQGTRLTVV.

In its sample, this clonotype was seen a few times. The V call is TRBV7-9, the J call TRBJ2-7, with D maybe TRBD2 (6 bases). The germline gives CDR1 SEHNR, CDR2 FQNEAQ (reference sequence). Trimming pared 5 bases from V and 2 bases from J, leaving 16 bases between. The CDR3 has 15 residues. CDR3 amino acids: CASSVPGTPTYEQYF. CDR3 sequence (DNA): TGTGCCAGCAGCGTACCCGGGACTCCGACCTACGAGCAGTACTTC.

The chain is built from TRBV11-2 and TRBJ2-3, with D maybe TRBD2 (5 bases). Germline CDR1 is SGHAT and CDR2 is FQNNGV. Trimming left V 5 bases short and J 4 bases short, with 16 bases between. This CDR3 region has 15 residues. CDR3 sequence reads: CASSPARMEADTQYF. CDR3 nucleotide sequence: TGTGCCAGCAGCCCAGCAAGGATGGAGGCAGATACGCAGTATTTT. Drawing the rest from reference TRBV11-2 and TRBJ2-3, the complete variable domain is EAGVAQSPRYKIIEKRQSVAFWCNPISGHATLYWYQQILGQGPKLLIQFQNNGVVDDSQLPKDRFSAERLKGVDSTLKIQPAKLEDSAVYLCASSPARMEADTQYFGPGTRLTVL.

Comments on this clonotype: Given a much more abundant clone one base away, this may be a read error. V is TRBV28 and J is TRBJ1-1, with a weak D call TRBD1 (5 bases). The CDR3 covers 13 residues. Germline V gene data show CDR1 as MDHEN and CDR2 as SYDVKM. CDR3 sequence (DNA): TGTGCCACTCAAAGGGACGGTAACACTGGAGCTTTCTTT. Residues: CATQRDGNTGAFF.

In this sample, this clonotype turned up a few times. The V and J genes are TRBV27 and TRBJ1-1, with D unresolved. From germline, CDR1 is MNHEY and CDR2 SMNVEV (reference sequence). Trimming pared 2 bases from V and 0 bases from J, leaving 13 bases between. The CDR3 sequence is 16 residues long. CDR3 region: CASSLVGGEMNTEAFF. CDR3 coding DNA: TGTGCCAGCAGTTTAGTTGGTGGAGAGATGAACACTGAAGCTTTCTTT.

The chain links TRBV7-2 to TRBJ2-5; the D gene is possibly TRBD1 (6 bases). V was clipped by 2 bases and J by 5 bases, with 24 bases between them. The CDR3 extends over 18 amino acids. Germline CDR1 is SGHTA and CDR2 is FQGNSA. The chain's CDR3 is CASSLPVTPSGHWETQYF. The DNA of the CDR3 is TGTGCCAGCAGCTTACCAGTTACCCCATCGGGACACTGGGAGACCCAGTACTTC.

The V gene is TRBV7-6, the J gene TRBJ2-7, with 14 nucleotides matching TRBD2. Germline V gene data show CDR1 as SGHVS and CDR2 as FNYEAQ. The CDR3 spans 15 residues. The J segment lost 7 bases and the V segment lost 5 bases, leaving 7 bases of the junction unmatched. The chain's CDR3 is CASSTGTSGSGEQYF. CDR3 nucleotides: TGTGCCAGCAGCACTGGGACTAGCGGGAGCGGTGAGCAGTACTTC. Variable domain in full (rest from reference TRBV7-6 and TRBJ2-7): GAGVSQSPRYKVTKRGQDVALRCDPISGHVSLYWYRQALGQGPEFLTYFNYEAQQDKSGLPNDRFSAERPEGSISTLTIQRTEQRDSAMYRCASSTGTSGSGEQYFGPGTRLTVT.

The chain links TRBV15 to TRBJ1-3; D ambiguous. CDR1 LNHNV and CDR2 YYDKDF come from the germline V gene (reference sequence). V gave up 2 bases and J gave up 2 bases, with 7 bases separating them. The CDR3 has 14 residues. The chain's CDR3 is CATSRFGAGNTIYF. The CDR3, as DNA: TGTGCCACCAGCAGATTCGGGGCTGGAAACACCATATATTTT.

To note about this clonotype: Since a much larger clone is just one base distant, this may be a read error. The V gene is TRBV20-1, the J gene TRBJ1-2; weak D call: TRBD1 (6 bases). The CDR3 runs to 13 residues. Germline V lookup: CDR1 DFQATT, CDR2 SNEGSKA (reference sequence). The CDR3 protein is CTARDPEGDGYTF. The DNA for the CDR3 is TGCACTGCTAGAGATCCTGAGGGGGACGGCTACACCTTC.

CDR3 DNA sequence: TGTGCCACCAAGCCCACAGGAAGCACAGATACGCAGTATTTT. Encoded protein: CATKPTGSTDTQYF. This sequence joins TRBV24-1 and TRBJ2-3; possible D gene TRBD1, 5 bases. The length of the CDR3 is 14 residues. The ends were cut back, 8 bases at V and 0 bases at J, with 11 bases in the middle. The germline gives CDR1 KGHDR, CDR2 SFDVKD.

The chain carries TRBV7-2 and TRBJ1-6; no clear D. Trimming stripped 4 bases from V and 7 bases from J, with 8 bases between. The CDR3 spans 13 residues. Germline CDR1 is SGHTA and CDR2 is FQGNSA. CDR3 in DNA: TGTGCCAGCAGCTCGAATAGGAATTCACCCCTCCACTTT. Translation gives CASSSNRNSPLHF.

Remarks on this clonotype: One base away lies a much larger clone, so this may be a sequencing read error. V usage is TRBV20-1 and J usage is TRBJ2-3, with 10 bases lining up with TRBD2. In germline, CDR1 is DFQATT, CDR2 SNEGSKA (reference sequence). The CDR3 has 12 residues. Here the CDR3 reads CSAPSGGDMQYF. For the CDR3, the DNA is TGCAGTGCCCCCAGCGGGGGGGATATGCAGTATTTT.

Remarks on this clonotype: This clone may be a read error of a much larger clone one base away. V usage is TRBV20-1 and J usage is TRBJ1-2; possibly TRBD1 for D (5 bases). CDR3 length: 13 amino acids. Germline-derived CDR1 and CDR2 are DFQATT and SNEGSKA (reference sequence). CDR3 sequence reads: CSARGRTHFRSAF. The CDR3 DNA reads TGCAGTGCTAGAGGACGGACACACTTTCGTAGCGCCTTC.

This clonotype turned up a few times. A junction boundary mismatches the germline segment, possibly from a read error. The genes are TRBV7-2 and TRBJ1-1; unclear D gene. CDR3 length: 12 residues. Per germline, CDR1 SGHTA and CDR2 FQGNSA. The CDR3 DNA sequence: TGTGCCAGCAGCTTAAGTTTTGGGCGGACGATCTTT. Protein sequence: CASSLSFGRTIF. Complete variable domain (other parts from reference TRBV7-2 and TRBJ1-1): GAGVSQSPSNKVTEKGKDVELRCDPISGHTALYWYRQSLGQGLEFLIYFQGNSAPDKSGLPSDRFSAERTGGSVSTLTIQRTQQEDSAVYLCASSLSFGRTIFGQGTRLTVV.

As to this clonotype: In this CDR3 the conserved last residue, phenylalanine or tryptophan, is missing, so a read error is likely. The limits of the CDR3 on the DNA are not certain, so only TCRdb's listed CDR3 is given. The V and J genes are TRBV15 and TRBJ2-3; TRBD2 is taken as the D call from the table, unchecked against the DNA. Ends included, the CDR3 has 11 residues. Germline CDR1 reads LNHNV; CDR2 reads YYDKDF (reference sequence). The CDR3 protein is CATSRDQVTRL.